What follows are 13 T cell receptor beta chains derived from one specimen sequenced in a study of blood T cell repertoires in COVID-19. This table comes from immunoSEQ multiplex PCR, and its TCRdb copy is limited to in-frame clones, with some not included. The table records over 45,000 clones, 90% to 95% of them present only once. Sequencing input: peripheral blood. The receptors shown here come from a human donor in a cohort sampled during active COVID-19.

Here the CDR3 reads CASSIDYQETQYF. For the CDR3, the DNA is TGTGCCAGTAGTATAGACTATCAAGAGACCCAGTACTTC. This chain links TRBV19 with TRBJ2-5; D ambiguous. Germline V gene lookup returns CDR1 LNHDA and CDR2 SQIVND (reference sequence). Trimming left V 0 bases short and J 2 bases short, with 4 bases between. The CDR3 covers 13 residues.

V and J are TRBV7-9 and TRBJ2-7; D may be TRBD2 (6 bases). Trimming removed 4 bases at V and 3 bases at J, with 16 bases between. This CDR3 contains 15 residues. Per the germline V gene, CDR1 is SEHNR and CDR2 is FQNEAQ (reference sequence). For the CDR3, the DNA is TGTGCCAGCAGCTCGATGGGGGGAGGAGGCTACGAGCAGTACTTC. Its protein product is CASSSMGGGGYEQYF.

V usage is TRBV28 and J usage is TRBJ2-3, with 13 bases aligning to TRBD2. The J segment lost 2 bases and the V segment lost 2 bases, leaving 4 bases of the junction unmatched. The germline V gene encodes CDR1 MDHEN and CDR2 SYDVKM. The CDR3 has 17 residues. The chain's CDR3 is CASSLTGTSGTTDTQYF. The CDR3, as DNA: TGTGCCAGCAGTTTAACCGGGACTAGCGGGACCACAGATACGCAGTATTTT.

As to this clone: Germline and junction disagree at one end, which may indicate a read error. V and J are TRBV5-1 and TRBJ2-4, with 7 bases lining up with TRBD1. The CDR3 is made up of 13 amino acids. CDR1 is SGHRS, CDR2 YFSETQ, per germline. The CDR3 region has the DNA TGCGCCAGCACCTTGACAGGGTCCGGCATTCAGTACTTC. Its protein is CASTLTGSGIQYF.

The chain is built from TRBV20-1 and TRBJ1-4, with 7 bases matching TRBD1. There are 15 residues in the CDR3. CDR1 and CDR2 (germline): DFQATT, SNEGSKA (reference sequence). J was trimmed by 12 bases and V by 3 bases; bases with no gene match: 16. The CDR3 DNA reads TGCAGTGCTAGTACGGGTGGCTCAACAGGGGTCGAACTGTTTTTT. Its translation is CSASTGGSTGVELFF.

The V and J genes are TRBV7-8 and TRBJ2-7; 9 nucleotides line up with TRBD2. CDR3 length: 14 residues. V was pared by 7 bases and J by 6 bases, with 10 bases of the junction left unmatched. In germline, CDR1 is SGHVS, CDR2 FQNEAQ. The CDR3 protein is CASTLSSGGFEQYF. In DNA form, the CDR3 reads TGTGCCAGCACCCTCAGTAGCGGGGGCTTCGAGCAGTACTTC.

V gene TRBV4-3 combines with J gene TRBJ2-3; possible D gene TRBD2, 6 bases. In germline, CDR1 is LGHNA, CDR2 YSLEER. V was trimmed by 5 bases and J by 1 base, leaving 10 bases between them. CDR3 length: 14 amino acids. Written as DNA, the CDR3 is TGCGCCAGCAGCGGGACTTCGCGCACAGATACGCAGTATTTT. Translated: CASSGTSRTDTQYF.

This sequence joins TRBV30 and TRBJ2-1, with D tentatively TRBD1 (6 bases). This CDR3 is 14 amino acids long. The V end lost 0 bases, the J end lost 4 bases, and 10 bases lay between the germline ends. Germline V gene sequence: CDR1 GTSNPN, CDR2 SVGIG (reference sequence). CDR3: CAWSVGDTYNEQFF. DNA of the CDR3: TGTGCCTGGAGTGTCGGGGACACTTACAATGAGCAGTTCTTC.

The V gene is TRBV15, the J gene TRBJ2-3, with 7 bases lining up with TRBD2. Germline V lookup: CDR1 LNHNV, CDR2 YYDKDF (reference sequence). This CDR3 has 15 residues. The V and J ends lost 5 bases and 0 bases, in that order; junction bases with no gene match: 5. The CDR3, as DNA: TGTGCCACCAGCCTTAGACTAGCCAGCACAGATACGCAGTATTTT. It specifies CATSLRLASTDTQYF.

This chain links TRBV12-3 or TRBV12-4 with TRBJ1-1; no firm D call. The CDR3 consists of 13 residues. V was cut by 7 bases and J by 4 bases, with 13 bases left in between. CDR3 bases: TGTGCCAGCATGGTTACTCGGGGCACTGAAGCTTTCTTT. Amino acids: CASMVTRGTEAFF.

This chain joins TRBV9 and TRBJ2-1, with 12 nucleotides matching TRBD2. Germline CDR1 and CDR2: SGDLS and YYNGEE. This CDR3 is 20 amino acids long. With 4 bases clipped from V and 0 bases from J, the junction kept 14 bases outside the gene matches. The CDR3 DNA follows: TGTGCCAGCAGCAAAGATGGGACTAGCGGGCACTCGAGCTCCTACAATGAGCAGTTCTTC. It yields the protein CASSKDGTSGHSSSYNEQFF.

The chain recombines TRBV4-1 with TRBJ1-1; possible D gene TRBD1, 5 bases. Germline V gene sequence: CDR1 MGHRA, CDR2 YSYEKL. V was pared by 1 base and J by 5 bases, with 14 bases between. The CDR3 extends over 15 amino acids. This CDR3 reads CASSQGHGGVTEAFF. The CDR3 DNA reads TGCGCCAGCAGCCAAGGACACGGGGGGGTAACTGAAGCTTTCTTT.

The chain has TRBV5-1 and TRBJ2-1, with 16 bases aligning to TRBD2. The CDR3 covers 18 residues. The V segment lost 2 bases and the J segment 8 bases; nucleotides outside the gene matches: 10. Germline V gene lookup returns CDR1 SGHRS and CDR2 YFSETQ. The DNA of the CDR3 is TGCGCCAGCAGCTTTATTTACGGGACTAGCGGGGGGGCCCATGAGCAGTTCTTC. The encoded protein is CASSFIYGTSGGAHEQFF.